Presented here are 3 T cell receptor beta chains from one specimen sequenced in a study of patients and donors after allogeneic stem cell transplantation. TCRdb independently ran MiXCR on the RT-PCR reads; one entry per CDR3 protein. The data hold around 200,000 distinct CDR3 sequences, with around two fifths observed a single time. The sequenced sample was blood, either unsorted or a sorted T cell fraction (not recorded which). The receptors derive from a human donor who was either an allogeneic HSCT recipient or a stem cell or donor lymphocyte infusion donor (not recorded which). It is not recorded whose cells these are; they may come from a transplant donor.

In its sample, this clonotype was seen once. The chain has TRBV11-2 and TRBJ1-1; D gene unclear. Between the trimmed V and J ends, which lost 5 bases and 7 bases, there was a span of 11 bases. This CDR3 contains 12 residues. Germline V lookup: CDR1 SGHAT, CDR2 FQNNGV. CDR3 amino acids: CASSPSTIEAFF. The CDR3 nucleotides are TGTGCCAGCAGCCCCTCGACAATTGAAGCTTTCTTT.

This CDR3 is CSVLHRGRVGNQPQHF. As DNA, the CDR3 is TGCAGTGTCCTTCACAGGGGGCGAGTGGGCAATCAGCCCCAGCATTTT. This chain uses TRBV20-1 with TRBJ1-5, with 9 bases fitting TRBD1. Germline V gene data show CDR1 as DFQATT and CDR2 as SNEGSKA (reference sequence). The V gene end was trimmed by 7 bases and the J gene end by 2 bases; junction bases not matched to a gene: 12. The CDR3 has 16 amino acids.

The chain employs TRBV5-1 and TRBJ2-7; D possibly corresponds to TRBD2 (6 bases). Germline V lookup: CDR1 SGHRS, CDR2 YFSETQ. The CDR3 extends over 13 amino acids. V was pared by 5 bases and J by 12 bases, with 21 bases between. Here the CDR3 reads CASSDKDGTAGYF. The CDR3, as DNA: TGCGCCAGCAGTGACAAGGACGGGACTGCCGGGTACTTC.